This T cell receptor (beta chain) was retrieved from a study of T cell repertoires in cytomegalovirus infection. General study findings and limits: In two of eight donors, the top clonotype was HLA-C-restricted CMV-specific.

The table lists this clonotype with a few counts. The antigen is unknown. TCRdb independently ran MiXCR on the reads; one entry per CDR3 protein. The sample lists some 150,000 distinct CDR3 sequences; 20% to 30% were seen once. This receptor was identified in a human donor in good health (CMV status not recorded). Some clones in this sample may be carry-over from other donors' samples. The sequencing sample was made of PBMCs.

The CDR3 sequence: CSARDAGIGGGRFHFEQYF. The CDR3 DNA follows: TGCAGTGCTAGAGACGCCGGCATCGGAGGCGGGAGGTTTCATTTCGAGCAGTACTTC. This chain connects TRBV20-1 to TRBJ2-7; 8 nucleotides agree with TRBD2. The J segment lost 6 bases and the V segment lost 0 bases, leaving 22 bases of the junction unmatched. The CDR3 runs to 19 residues. Germline V gives CDR1 DFQATT, CDR2 SNEGSKA (reference sequence).